This T cell receptor beta chain was identified in a study of T cells in Graves' hyperthyroidism and ophthalmopathy. Authors of the study amplified TCR beta CDR3 regions from RNA transcripts. A first-round RT-PCR of the TCR CDR3 used the HTBI primer set. TCRdb passed the multiplex PCR reads through MiXCR, listing each CDR3 protein once. Seen here are more than 650,000 distinct CDR3 sequences, less than 15% observed once, and the top ten hold more than 8.5%. Study results and limitations: Ophthalmopathy was separated from stable hyperthyroidism by a 13 V-J model. Model output signaled ophthalmopathy a median approximately six months ahead of onset.

The table lists this clonotype with many counts. Its antigen remains unknown. The CDR3 covers 13 residues. V was pared by 9 bases and J by 4 bases, with 11 bases between. The germline gives CDR1 KGHDR, CDR2 SFDVKD. Exclusion followed for patients with uncontrolled infection, other autoimmune disease, pregnancy or lactation. PBMCs were derived from 9.5 to 10 ml fresh peripheral blood. The TCR was taken from a woman younger than 30 with Graves' hyperthyroidism. Sequencing was done on a sample of blood. This chain connects TRBV24-1 to TRBJ2-2, with a tentative D call TRBD2 (6 bases). The CDR3 protein is CATGEARTGELFF. DNA of the CDR3: TGTGCCACCGGGGAGGCTCGCACCGGGGAGCTGTTTTTT.